The clone carrying this TCR beta chain was seen once. The antigen remains unidentified. Trimming shortened V by 2 bases and J by 0 bases, and 19 bases separated the two germline ends. The V gene's germline CDR1 is SGHRS and CDR2 YFSETQ. There are 18 residues in the CDR3. This sample stems from a study of long-term antiretroviral therapy in people with HIV. Study results and caveats: Repertoire dominance by clones expanded before ART was seen at all time points. Transplant-donor-level diversity was not reached after ART, though diversity increased.

Running of the v3.0 immunoSEQ assay took place at survey level. The assay was immunoSEQ multiplex PCR, and TCRdb's table has in-frame clones only and misses some. Found here are 20,000 to 30,000 clones, 80% to 90% of them singletons; the top ten hold just over 5%. Until DNA extraction, the samples held between 1-10 million cryopreserved PBMC. The chain employs TRBV5-1 and TRBJ2-3; a weak D match, TRBD1 (6 bases). The source material was unsorted PBMCs, sampled 3 years after starting antiretroviral therapy. This TCR was recovered from a man younger than 30 with HIV. The chain's CDR3 is CASSLWGGGETSTDTQYF. CDR3 sequence (DNA): TGCGCCAGCAGCTTATGGGGTGGGGGCGAGACTAGCACAGATACGCAGTATTTT. The whole variable domain, filled in from reference TRBV5-1 and TRBJ2-3, reads KAGVTQTPRYLIKTRGQQVTLSCSPISGHRSVSWYQQTPGQGLQFLFEYFSETQRNKGNFPGRFSGRQFSNSRSEMNVSTLELGDSALYLCASSLWGGGETSTDTQYFGPGTRLTVL.